Presented here are 10 T cell receptor beta chains from one specimen sequenced in a study of shared clonotypes between healthy human individuals. Data came from immunoSEQ multiplex PCR; TCRdb stores just in-frame clones and leaves some out. The repertoire holds around 2.3 million clones, approximately 95% seen once, with roughly 0.13% in the top ten. Sample: naive CD4+ T cells sorted from blood. Subset meaning: CD45RA+ positively selected. The receptors originated from a man aged 18 to 29 in good health.

The V call is TRBV6-5, the J call TRBJ1-1; no definite D call. This CDR3 contains 14 residues. CDR1 is MNHEY and CDR2 is SVGAGI in the germline V gene. The V gene lost 5 bases and the J gene lost 1 base, with 11 bases spanning the gap. CDR3 sequence: CASSEDPGNTEAFF. CDR3 DNA sequence: TGTGCCAGCAGTGAAGACCCAGGGAACACTGAAGCTTTCTTT.

The V gene is TRBV19, the J gene TRBJ2-4; TRBD1 matches at 9 bases. The V gene's germline CDR1 is LNHDA and CDR2 SQIVND (reference sequence). V lost 6 bases to trimming and J lost 7 bases; unmatched junction nucleotides: 7. This CDR3 is built from 14 residues. CDR3 loop: CASRGQGGVNIQYF. The CDR3 nucleotides are TGTGCCAGTAGGGGACAGGGAGGGGTGAACATTCAGTACTTC.

The J gene is TRBJ2-2, the V gene TRBV30; 10 bases agree with TRBD1. This CDR3 comprises 15 residues. Per germline, CDR1 GTSNPN and CDR2 SVGIG (reference sequence). The V segment lost 5 bases and the J segment 4 bases; nucleotides outside the gene matches: 7. CDR3 sequence (DNA): TGTGCCTGGTTTGACAGGGGGCGCTCCACCGGGGAGCTGTTTTTT. It codes for CAWFDRGRSTGELFF.

The chain combines TRBV15 with TRBJ2-5, with TRBD1 matching 9 bases. CDR3 size: 16 residues. J was trimmed by 5 bases and V by 1 base; bases with no gene match: 8. CDR1 is LNHNV and CDR2 is YYDKDF in the germline V gene (reference sequence). The CDR3 coding sequence is TGTGCCACCAGCAGAGGCCACAGGGGGCCTTCGGAGACCCAGTACTTC. Amino acids: CATSRGHRGPSETQYF.

The chain recombines TRBV28 with TRBJ2-1, with 7 bases identical to TRBD1. This CDR3 has 16 amino acids. The V and J ends lost 3 bases and 0 bases, in that order; junction bases with no gene match: 5. The V gene's germline CDR1 is MDHEN and CDR2 SYDVKM. The CDR3: CASSFDRESSYNEQFF. The CDR3 nucleotides are TGTGCCAGCAGTTTTGACAGGGAGAGCTCCTACAATGAGCAGTTCTTC.

The chain has TRBV11-2 and TRBJ1-5; no clear D gene. This CDR3 spans 14 amino acids. V lost 0 bases, J lost 7 bases, and 10 bases lay in between. CDR1 and CDR2 (germline): SGHAT, FQNNGV. The CDR3: CASSLDSLGQPQHF. The CDR3 bases are TGTGCCAGCAGCTTAGATAGTTTGGGCCAGCCCCAGCATTTT.

This clone was seen only once. CDR3 residues: CASSPRLGGQDYGYTF. The DNA of the CDR3 is TGTGCCAGCAGCCCTCGGCTCGGGGGCCAGGACTATGGCTACACCTTC. The rearrangement uses TRBV7-2 and TRBJ1-2; D is possibly TRBD1 (6 bases). The CDR3 loop spans 16 amino acids. CDR1 is SGHTA, CDR2 FQGNSA, per germline. The V end lost 5 bases, the J end lost 3 bases, and 19 bases lay between the germline ends.

The chain links TRBV11-2 to TRBJ2-7, with 10 positions matching TRBD1. The CDR3 sequence is 15 residues long. The germline CDR1 and CDR2 sequences are SGHAT and FQNNGV. Germline trimming cut 5 bases from V and 6 bases from J; bases unmatched to any gene: 10. CDR3 amino acids: CASSPGQGIFAEQYF. In DNA form, the CDR3 reads TGTGCCAGCAGCCCGGGACAGGGGATCTTCGCCGAGCAGTACTTC.

The chain is built from TRBV5-1 and TRBJ2-6; TRBD1 might be the D (5 bases). CDR1 SGHRS and CDR2 YFSETQ come from the germline V gene. V was cut by 6 bases and J by 2 bases, with 21 bases left in between. The CDR3 loop spans 18 amino acids. The CDR3 is CASNPSRGAKAGANVLTF. The DNA of the CDR3 is TGCGCCAGCAACCCGAGCCGTGGGGCGAAGGCTGGGGCCAACGTCCTGACTTTC.

V gene TRBV6-6 combines with J gene TRBJ1-1, with no clear D. The CDR3 is 13 amino acids. V gave up 5 bases and J gave up 4 bases, with 11 bases separating them. CDR1 and CDR2 from the germline V gene are MNHNY and SVGAGI (reference sequence). CDR3 loop: CASSLLAGTEAFF. For the CDR3, the DNA is TGTGCCAGCAGTCTCCTGGCGGGCACTGAAGCTTTCTTT.